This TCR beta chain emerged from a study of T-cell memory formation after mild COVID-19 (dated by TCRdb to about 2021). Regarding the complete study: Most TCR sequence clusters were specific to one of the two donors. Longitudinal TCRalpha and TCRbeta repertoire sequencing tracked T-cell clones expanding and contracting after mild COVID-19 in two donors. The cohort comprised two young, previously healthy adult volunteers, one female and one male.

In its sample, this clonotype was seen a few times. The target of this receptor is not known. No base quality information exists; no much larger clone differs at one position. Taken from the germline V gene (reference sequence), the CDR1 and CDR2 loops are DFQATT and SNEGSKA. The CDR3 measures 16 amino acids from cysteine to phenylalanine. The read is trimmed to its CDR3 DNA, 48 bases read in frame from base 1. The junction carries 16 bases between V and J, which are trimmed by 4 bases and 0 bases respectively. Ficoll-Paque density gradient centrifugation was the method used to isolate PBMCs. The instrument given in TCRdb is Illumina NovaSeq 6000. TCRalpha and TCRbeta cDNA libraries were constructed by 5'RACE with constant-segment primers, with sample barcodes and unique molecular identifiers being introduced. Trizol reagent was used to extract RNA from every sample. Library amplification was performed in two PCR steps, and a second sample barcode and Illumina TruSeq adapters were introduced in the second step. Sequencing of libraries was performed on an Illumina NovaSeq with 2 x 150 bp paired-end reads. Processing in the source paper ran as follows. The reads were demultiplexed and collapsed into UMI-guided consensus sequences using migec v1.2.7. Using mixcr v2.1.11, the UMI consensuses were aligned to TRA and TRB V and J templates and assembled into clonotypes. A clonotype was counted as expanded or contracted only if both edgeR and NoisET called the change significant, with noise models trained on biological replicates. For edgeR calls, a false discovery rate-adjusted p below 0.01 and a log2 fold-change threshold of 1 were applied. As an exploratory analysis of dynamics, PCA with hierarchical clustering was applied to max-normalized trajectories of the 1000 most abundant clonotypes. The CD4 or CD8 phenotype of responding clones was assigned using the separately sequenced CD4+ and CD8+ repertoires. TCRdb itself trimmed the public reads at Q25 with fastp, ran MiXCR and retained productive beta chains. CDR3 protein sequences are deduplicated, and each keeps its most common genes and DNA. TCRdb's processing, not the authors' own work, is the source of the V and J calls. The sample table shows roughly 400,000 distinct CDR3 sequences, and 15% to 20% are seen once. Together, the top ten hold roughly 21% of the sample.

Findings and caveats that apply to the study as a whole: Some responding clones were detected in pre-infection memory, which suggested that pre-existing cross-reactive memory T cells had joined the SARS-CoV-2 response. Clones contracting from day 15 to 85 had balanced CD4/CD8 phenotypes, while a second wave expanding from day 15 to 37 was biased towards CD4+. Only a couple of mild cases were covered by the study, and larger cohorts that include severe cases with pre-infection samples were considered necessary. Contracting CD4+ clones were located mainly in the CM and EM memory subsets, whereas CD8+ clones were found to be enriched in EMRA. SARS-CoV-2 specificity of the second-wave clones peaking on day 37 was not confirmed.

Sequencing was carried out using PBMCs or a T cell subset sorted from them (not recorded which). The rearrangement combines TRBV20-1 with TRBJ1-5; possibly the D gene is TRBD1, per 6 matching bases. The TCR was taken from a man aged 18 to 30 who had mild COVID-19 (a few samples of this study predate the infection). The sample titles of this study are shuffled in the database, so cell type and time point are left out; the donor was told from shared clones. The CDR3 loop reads CSAMESRGPSNQPQHF. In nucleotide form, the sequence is TGCAGTGCTATGGAAAGCCGGGGGCCTAGCAATCAGCCCCAGCATTTT.